The subject of this entry is one T cell receptor (beta chain). The clone's antigen remains unknown. The sample holds no much larger clone one base away, and base qualities are not on file. The CDR3, from cysteine to phenylalanine, totals 17 residues. Only the CDR3 part of the read is kept: 51 bases, read in frame from the first base. According to the germline V gene, CDR1 reads LGHNA and CDR2 reads YSLEER. Trimming removed 1 base from V and 1 base from J, leaving 15 bases between the germline ends. The entry originates in a study of OX40 agonist ivuxolimab in advanced cancers. At the level of the whole study: Ivuxolimab was a fully human IgG2 agonistic monoclonal antibody targeting the costimulatory receptor OX40 (CD134). Intravenous ivuxolimab was administered to patients every 2 weeks at six dose levels: 0.01, 0.1, 0.3, 1.5, 3 and 10 mg/kg. Of the roughly 52 dose-escalation patients, hepatocellular carcinoma was present in approximately 20, melanoma in roughly 15, renal cell carcinoma in 9 and head and neck cancer in 9. The dose-escalation cohort was 80% to 90% male with a mean age of about 65 years, ranging from roughly 23 to 80. Patients were allowed to have had prior anti-PD-1, anti-PD-L1 or anti-CTLA-4 therapy, and approximately 40% of the dose-escalation patients had been treated with checkpoint inhibitors. Partial responses occurred in three dose-escalation patients, of whom one had hepatocellular carcinoma and two had cutaneous melanoma. The point of sequencing TCRbeta in the periphery was to test whether ivuxolimab changed TCR sequence diversity and drove clonal T-cell expansion. The paper reports the monotherapy dose-escalation portion (N of about 47 patients) of the phase I ivuxolimab trial. General study outcomes and caveats: At doses of 0.1 to 3.0 mg/kg, clonal expansion of both CD4+ and CD8+ T cells in blood was seen between baseline and week 6. After ivuxolimab, CD8+ T cells had more expanded clones than CD4+ T cells on average. In the 0.1-3.0 mg/kg groups, partial responders were among the patients with the lowest normalized peripheral clonal expansion, particularly in CD8+ T cells. Which antigens the clonally expanded peripheral T cells were specific for was not determined. Low levels of normalized T-cell clonal expansion were also seen in some patients who did not respond.

Genomic DNA was extracted from sorted cells for sequencing of the TCRbeta CDR3 region. The immunoSEQ Assay was used to sequence the TCRbeta CDR3 regions. Held by TCRdb, this immuneACCESS table contains in-frame sequences only and omits some clones. Under half of the omission traces to an unresolved V gene where checked; the cause of the rest is unknown. Here the sample has fewer than 80,000 clones; over 75% occur a single time. The ten largest clones take up 5% to 7% of the sample. Patients with a history of autoimmune disease or receiving systemic immunosuppression were excluded from the trial. Peripheral blood for TCR sequencing was collected from all dose cohorts at baseline, on cycle 4 day 1, and on cycle 7 day 1. The samples were drawn from a first-in-human, open-label, multicenter phase I dose-escalation trial of ivuxolimab. Adults with locally advanced or metastatic head and neck squamous cell, hepatocellular, melanoma or renal cell carcinoma were enrolled in the trial. CD4+ and CD8+ T cells were sorted separately from peripheral blood before TCR sequencing.

Recombination linked TRBV4-3 to TRBJ2-3, with the D gene too uncertain to name. The sequence was collected from an adult with an advanced solid tumor such as melanoma, head and neck, liver or kidney cancer. The sample consisted of CD4+ or CD8+ T cells sorted from blood, taken in a trial of the OX40 agonist ivuxolimab. The DNA sequence follows: TGCGCCAGCAGCCAAGGCTTGGCCCCCCAGGGCACAGATACGCAGTATTTT. Its translation is CASSQGLAPQGTDTQYF.